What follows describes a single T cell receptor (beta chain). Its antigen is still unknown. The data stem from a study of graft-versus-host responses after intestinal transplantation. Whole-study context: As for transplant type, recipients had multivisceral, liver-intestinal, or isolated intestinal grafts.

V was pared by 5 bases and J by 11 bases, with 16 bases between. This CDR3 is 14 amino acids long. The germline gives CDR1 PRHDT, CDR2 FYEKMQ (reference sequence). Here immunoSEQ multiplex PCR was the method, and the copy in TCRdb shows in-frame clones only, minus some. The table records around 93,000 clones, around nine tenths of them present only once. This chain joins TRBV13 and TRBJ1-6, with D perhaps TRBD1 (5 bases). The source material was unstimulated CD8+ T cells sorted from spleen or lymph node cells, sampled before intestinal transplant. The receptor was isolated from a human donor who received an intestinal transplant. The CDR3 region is CASSPEGAQTPLHF. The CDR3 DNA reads TGTGCCAGCAGCCCCGAAGGGGCCCAAACACCCCTCCACTTT.